This T cell receptor (beta chain) was identified during a study of blood T cell repertoires in COVID-19. Study at large: T cells, B-cell-depleted T cells, or PBMCs supplied cDNA or gDNA.

V was trimmed by 2 bases and J by 1 base, leaving 3 bases between them. CDR3 length: 12 amino acids. CDR1 is WNHNN and CDR2 is SYGVQD in the germline V gene (reference sequence). Profiling relied on immunoSEQ multiplex PCR, and the TCRdb table lists in-frame clones only, not all of them. In the table there are about 440,000 clones, about 91% of which are singletons. The source is a woman aged 45-65 years with COVID-19, enrolled during active disease. The chain links TRBV10-1 to TRBJ2-7, with unresolved D. The specimen sequenced was peripheral blood. The CDR3 DNA sequence: TGCGCCAGCAGTGAGCGTTCCTACGAGCAGTACTTC. It codes for CASSERSYEQYF.